Given below is one T cell receptor (beta chain) in context. This specimen comes from a study of blood T cell repertoires in COVID-19. Across the study: Acute and convalescent COVID-19 samples came from the United States, Italy and Spain.

As handled by the study authors: Amplified reference gene primers provided the basis for estimating nucleated cell counts. Assay used: immunoSEQ multiplex PCR; TCRdb lists only in-frame clones, some missing. That table is the source of V, J and clone size, and D and trimming were worked out from the DNA. The sample has around 470,000 clones; 85% to 90% are singletons. Those enrolled in Seattle joined during active infection and were followed longitudinally afterward. CDR1 and CDR2 from the germline V gene are SGHNT and YYREEE (reference sequence). Trimming stripped 0 bases from V and 4 bases from J, with 13 bases between. The CDR3 has 15 amino acids.

Sequenced sample: peripheral blood. The rearrangement uses TRBV5-4 and TRBJ2-5, with a tentative D call TRBD1 (6 bases). This TCR came from a young man with COVID-19, enrolled during active disease. This CDR3 is CASSLGSGEGETQYF. In DNA form, the CDR3 reads TGTGCCAGCAGCTTGGGCTCAGGGGAAGGAGAGACCCAGTACTTC. The whole variable domain, filled in from reference TRBV5-4 and TRBJ2-5, reads ETGVTQSPTHLIKTRGQQVTLRCSSQSGHNTVSWYQQALGQGPQFIFQYYREEENGRGNFPPRFSGLQFPNYSSELNVNALELDDSALYLCASSLGSGEGETQYFGPGTRLLVL.